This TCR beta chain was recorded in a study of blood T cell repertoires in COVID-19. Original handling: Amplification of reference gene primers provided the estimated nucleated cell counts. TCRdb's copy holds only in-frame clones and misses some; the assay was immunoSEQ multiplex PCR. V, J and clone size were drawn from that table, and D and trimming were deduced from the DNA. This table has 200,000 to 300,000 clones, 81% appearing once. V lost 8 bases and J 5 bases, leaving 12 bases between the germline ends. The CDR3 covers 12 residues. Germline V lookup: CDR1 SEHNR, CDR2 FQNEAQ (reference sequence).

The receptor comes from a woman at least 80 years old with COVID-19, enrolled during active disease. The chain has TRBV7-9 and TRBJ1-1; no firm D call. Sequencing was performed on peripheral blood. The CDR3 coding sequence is TGTGCCAGCGACCCTCGGGGAACTGAAGCTTTCTTT. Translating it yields CASDPRGTEAFF.